These T cell receptor beta chains were read from a single sample in a study of STAT5B mutations in CD4+ large granular lymphocyte leukemia. Using immunoSEQ multiplex PCR, the repertoire was profiled, and TCRdb retains in-frame clones only, with some absent. Of around 21,000 clones detected, 70% to 85% appear once; the ten largest clones hold 4%. Source material: CD4+ T cells from blood buffy coats. The receptor source for this set is a human donor in good health. CDR3s include the opening cysteine and the closing phenylalanine or tryptophan. Each record gives: V gene, J gene, CDR3 protein.

V gene: TRBV6-4
J gene: TRBJ2-3
CDR3 protein: CASRDSGQGSDTQYF

V gene: TRBV11-3
J gene: TRBJ2-1
CDR3 protein: CASSPSQGARNEQFF

V gene: TRBV5-3
J gene: TRBJ2-1
CDR3 protein: CARSLGSGTRYNEQFF

V gene: TRBV6-5
J gene: TRBJ2-1
CDR3 protein: CASSYSTTGTSGEQFF

V gene: TRBV5-5
J gene: TRBJ2-1
CDR3 protein: CASSLGLAGYNEQFF

V gene: TRBV10-2
J gene: TRBJ1-1
CDR3 protein: CASRDGPENTEAFF

V gene: TRBV2
J gene: TRBJ2-1
CDR3 protein: CASTTGSAYNEQFF

V gene: TRBV5-4
J gene: TRBJ2-2
CDR3 protein: CASSLDPGGRSGELFF

V gene: TRBV6-6
J gene: TRBJ2-7
CDR3 protein: CASSTDYEQYF

V gene: TRBV5-8
J gene: TRBJ1-1
CDR3 protein: CASSKHMNTEAFF

V gene: TRBV18
J gene: TRBJ2-7
CDR3 protein: CASSRAGLADYEQYF

V gene: TRBV5-4
J gene: TRBJ2-7
CDR3 protein: CASGRQGMGEQYF

V gene: TRBV10-1
J gene: TRBJ2-7
CDR3 protein: CASSEGGVRYEQYF

V gene: TRBV9
J gene: TRBJ2-3
CDR3 protein: CASSRASGKEDTQYF

V gene: TRBV10-3
J gene: TRBJ2-1
CDR3 protein: CAISEGLAGGDEQFF

V gene: TRBV11-2
J gene: TRBJ2-5
CDR3 protein: CASSSAQVQETQYF

V gene: TRBV5-1
J gene: TRBJ2-1
CDR3 protein: CASSLDFGTSEWRHNEQFF